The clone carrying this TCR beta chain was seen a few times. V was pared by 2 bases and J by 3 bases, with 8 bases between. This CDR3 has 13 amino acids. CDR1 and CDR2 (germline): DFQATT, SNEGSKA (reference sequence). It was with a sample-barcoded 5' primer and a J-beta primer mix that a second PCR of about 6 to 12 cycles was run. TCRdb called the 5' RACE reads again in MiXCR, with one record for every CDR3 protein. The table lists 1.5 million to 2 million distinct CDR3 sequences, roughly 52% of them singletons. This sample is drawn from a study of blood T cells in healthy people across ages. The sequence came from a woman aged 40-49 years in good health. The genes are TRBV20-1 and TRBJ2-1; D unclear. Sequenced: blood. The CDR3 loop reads CSARRQSYNEQFF. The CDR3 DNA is TGCAGTGCTAGACGTCAGAGCTACAATGAGCAGTTCTTC.